This TCR beta chain originates from a study of blood T cell repertoires in COVID-19. About the research overall: Nucleic acid was either cDNA or gDNA, and it came from T cells, B-cell-depleted T cells, or PBMCs.

The data were produced by immunoSEQ multiplex PCR, yet TCRdb's version contains in-frame clones alone and is incomplete. This sample carries roughly 250,000 clones, approximately 85% of them seen once, and the ten largest clones take 0.87%. This CDR3 spans 14 amino acids. V lost 5 bases, J lost 9 bases, and 12 bases stayed unmatched. From germline, CDR1 is SGHTA and CDR2 FQGTGA. One Seattle source followed patients from active infection through their disease course. V is TRBV7-3 and J is TRBJ1-1, with TRBD1 matching over 7 bases. This clonotype was obtained from a human donor with COVID-19, enrolled during active disease. The donor label of this sample is uncertain. Sample: peripheral blood. The CDR3 here is CASSPTPGQSKAFF. The CDR3 nucleotides read TGTGCCAGCAGCCCAACCCCGGGACAGTCCAAAGCTTTCTTT.